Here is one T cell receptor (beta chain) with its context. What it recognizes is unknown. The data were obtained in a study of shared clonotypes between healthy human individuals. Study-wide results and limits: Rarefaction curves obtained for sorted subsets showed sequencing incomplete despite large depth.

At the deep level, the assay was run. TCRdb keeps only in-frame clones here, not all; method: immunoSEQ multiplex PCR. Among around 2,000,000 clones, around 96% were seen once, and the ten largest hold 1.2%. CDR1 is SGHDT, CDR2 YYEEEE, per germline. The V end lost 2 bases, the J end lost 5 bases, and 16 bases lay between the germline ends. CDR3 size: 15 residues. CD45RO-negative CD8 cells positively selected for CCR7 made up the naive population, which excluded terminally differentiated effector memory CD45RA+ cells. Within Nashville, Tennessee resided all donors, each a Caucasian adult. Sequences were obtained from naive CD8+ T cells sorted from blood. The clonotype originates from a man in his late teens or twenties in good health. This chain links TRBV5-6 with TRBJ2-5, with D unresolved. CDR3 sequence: CASSLWYGVFETQYF. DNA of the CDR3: TGTGCCAGCAGCTTATGGTATGGGGTTTTTGAGACCCAGTACTTC.